In this sample, the clone carrying this T cell receptor beta chain turned up many times. The antigen remains undetermined. The CDR3 regions of TCR beta were amplified from RNA transcripts. A first-round RT-PCR of the TCR CDR3 used the HTBI primer set. MiXCR was run by TCRdb on the multiplex PCR reads, yielding one entry per CDR3 protein. The top ten hold about an eighth of the sample, which has approximately 270,000 distinct CDR3 sequences, approximately 15% seen once. This entry is derived from a study of T cells in Graves' hyperthyroidism and ophthalmopathy. The study's findings and limits: Stable hyperthyroidism and ophthalmopathy were separated using 13 V-J signatures. In the blood, most expanded thyroid clonotypes above 0.001 appeared as well.

Clinical symptoms, serum thyroxine, TRAb, thyroid ultrasound and orbital computed tomography informed diagnoses. Fresh 10 ml peripheral blood yielded PBMCs. This CDR3 has 16 residues. Trimming left V 5 bases short and J 6 bases short, with 23 bases between. The V gene is TRBV12-3 or TRBV12-4, the J gene TRBJ2-7; D might be TRBD1 or TRBD2, each matching 6 bases. This sequence was found in a woman aged 40-49 years with Graves' hyperthyroidism that later progressed to Graves' ophthalmopathy. Sequenced input: blood. DNA for the CDR3: TGTGCCAGCAGTCCAACACGTGGGGGGCGGACAGTCGAGCAGTACTTC. This gives the protein CASSPTRGGRTVEQYF.